Listed below are T cell receptor beta chains from one sample, sequenced in a study of shared clonotypes between healthy human individuals. Assay used: immunoSEQ multiplex PCR; TCRdb lists only in-frame clones, some missing. The table shows roughly 2.1 million clones, with around 93% occurring only once. Sequencing was done on a sample of naive CD8+ T cells from PBMCs. The source of these receptors is a man aged 18 to 30 in good health. Some clones in this sample may be carry-over from other donors' samples. Each CDR3 is given with its conserved first and last residue. The D gene is left open where the match is weak. Not every row has a clone size; where given, it reads once, few, many or a size class.

J	V	D	size	CDR3	DNA
TRBJ1-5	TRBV21-1	-	once	CASRGQQGCQPQHF	TGTGCCAGCAGAGGACAACAGGGGTGTCAGCCCCAGCATTTT
TRBJ1-3	TRBV7-3	-	-	CASSPGVTGNTIYF	TGTGCCAGCAGCCCCGGAGTCACTGGAAACACCATATATTTT
TRBJ2-7	TRBV27	-	-	CASSFSGVDEQYF	TGTGCCAGCAGTTTTTCAGGGGTTGACGAGCAGTACTTC
TRBJ1-5	TRBV5-1	-	-	CASSQVGGSGQPQHF	TGCGCCAGCAGCCAGGTTGGGGGTTCGGGTCAGCCCCAGCATTTT
TRBJ2-7	TRBV7-9	-	few	CASSLAPHEQYF	TGTGCCAGCAGCTTAGCCCCCCACGAGCAGTACTTC
TRBJ1-2	TRBV27	-	-	CASSSYGGFNYGYTF	TGTGCCAGCAGTTCTTACGGGGGGTTTAACTATGGCTACACCTTC
TRBJ2-1	TRBV30	TRBD1	-	CAWGLPSWDREKKASYNEQFF	TGTGCCTGGGGACTCCCAAGTTGGGACAGGGAAAAAAAAGCCTCCTACAATGAGCAGTTCTTC
TRBJ2-1	TRBV27	TRBD2	-	CASSLREGVYNEQFF	TGTGCCAGCAGTTTAAGGGAGGGAGTCTACAATGAGCAGTTCTTC
TRBJ2-7	TRBV7-8	-	-	CASSLVTSRDEQYF	TGTGCCAGCAGCTTAGTAACTAGCCGGGACGAGCAGTACTTC
TRBJ2-7	TRBV7-8	TRBD2	-	CASSLGTSSYEQYF	TGTGCCAGCAGCTTAGGGACTAGCTCCTACGAGCAGTACTTC